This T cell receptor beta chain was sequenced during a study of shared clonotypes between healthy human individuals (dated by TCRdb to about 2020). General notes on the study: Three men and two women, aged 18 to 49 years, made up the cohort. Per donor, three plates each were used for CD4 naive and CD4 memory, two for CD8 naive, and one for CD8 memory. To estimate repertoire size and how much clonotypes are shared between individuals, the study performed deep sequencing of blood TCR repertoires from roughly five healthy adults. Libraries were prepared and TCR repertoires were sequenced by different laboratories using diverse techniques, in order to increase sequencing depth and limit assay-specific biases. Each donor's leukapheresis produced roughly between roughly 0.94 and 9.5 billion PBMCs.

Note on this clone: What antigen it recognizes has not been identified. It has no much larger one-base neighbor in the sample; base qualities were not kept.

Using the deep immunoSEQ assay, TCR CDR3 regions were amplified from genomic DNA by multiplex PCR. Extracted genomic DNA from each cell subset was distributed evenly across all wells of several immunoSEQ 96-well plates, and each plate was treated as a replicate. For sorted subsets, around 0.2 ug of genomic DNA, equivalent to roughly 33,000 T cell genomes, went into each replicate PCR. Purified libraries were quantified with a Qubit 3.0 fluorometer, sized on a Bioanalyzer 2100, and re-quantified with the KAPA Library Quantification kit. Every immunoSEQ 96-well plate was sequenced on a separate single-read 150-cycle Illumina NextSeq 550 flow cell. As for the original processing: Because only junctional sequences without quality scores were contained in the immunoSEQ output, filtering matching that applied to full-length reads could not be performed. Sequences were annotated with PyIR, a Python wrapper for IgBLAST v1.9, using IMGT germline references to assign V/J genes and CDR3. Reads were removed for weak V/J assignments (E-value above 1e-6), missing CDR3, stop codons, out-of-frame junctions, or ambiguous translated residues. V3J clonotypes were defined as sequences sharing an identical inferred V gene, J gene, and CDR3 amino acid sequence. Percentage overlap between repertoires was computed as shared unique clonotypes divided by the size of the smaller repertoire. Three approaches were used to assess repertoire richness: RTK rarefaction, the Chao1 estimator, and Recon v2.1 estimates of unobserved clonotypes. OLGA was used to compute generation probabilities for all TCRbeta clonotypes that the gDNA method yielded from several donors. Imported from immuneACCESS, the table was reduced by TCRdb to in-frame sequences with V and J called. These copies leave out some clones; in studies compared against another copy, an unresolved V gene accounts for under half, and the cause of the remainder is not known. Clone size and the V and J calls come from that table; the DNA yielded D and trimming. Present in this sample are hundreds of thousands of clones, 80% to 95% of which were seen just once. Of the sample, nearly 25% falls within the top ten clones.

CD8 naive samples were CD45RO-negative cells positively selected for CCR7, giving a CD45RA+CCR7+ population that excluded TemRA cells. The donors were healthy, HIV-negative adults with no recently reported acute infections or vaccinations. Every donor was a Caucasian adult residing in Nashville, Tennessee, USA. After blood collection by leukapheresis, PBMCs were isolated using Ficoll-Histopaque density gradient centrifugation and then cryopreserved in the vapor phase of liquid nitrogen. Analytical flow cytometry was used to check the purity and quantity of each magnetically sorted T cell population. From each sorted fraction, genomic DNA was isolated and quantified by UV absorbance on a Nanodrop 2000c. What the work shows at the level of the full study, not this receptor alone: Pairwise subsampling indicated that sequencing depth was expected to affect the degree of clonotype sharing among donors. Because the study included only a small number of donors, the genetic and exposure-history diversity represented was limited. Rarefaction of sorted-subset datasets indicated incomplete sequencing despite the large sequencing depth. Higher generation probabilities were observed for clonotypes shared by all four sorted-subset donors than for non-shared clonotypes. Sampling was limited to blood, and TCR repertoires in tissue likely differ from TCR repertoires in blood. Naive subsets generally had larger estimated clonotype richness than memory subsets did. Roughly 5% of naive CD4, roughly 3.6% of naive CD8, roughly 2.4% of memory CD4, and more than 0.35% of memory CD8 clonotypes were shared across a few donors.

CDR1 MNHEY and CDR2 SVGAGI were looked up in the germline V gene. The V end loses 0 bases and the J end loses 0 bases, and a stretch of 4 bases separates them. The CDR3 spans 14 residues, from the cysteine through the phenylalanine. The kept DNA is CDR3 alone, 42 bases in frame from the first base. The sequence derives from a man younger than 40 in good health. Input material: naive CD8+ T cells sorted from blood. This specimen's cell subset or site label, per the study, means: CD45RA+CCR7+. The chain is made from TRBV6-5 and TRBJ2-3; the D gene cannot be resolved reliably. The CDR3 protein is CASSYSRSTDTQYF. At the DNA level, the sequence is TGTGCCAGCAGTTACTCGAGGAGCACAGATACGCAGTATTTT.